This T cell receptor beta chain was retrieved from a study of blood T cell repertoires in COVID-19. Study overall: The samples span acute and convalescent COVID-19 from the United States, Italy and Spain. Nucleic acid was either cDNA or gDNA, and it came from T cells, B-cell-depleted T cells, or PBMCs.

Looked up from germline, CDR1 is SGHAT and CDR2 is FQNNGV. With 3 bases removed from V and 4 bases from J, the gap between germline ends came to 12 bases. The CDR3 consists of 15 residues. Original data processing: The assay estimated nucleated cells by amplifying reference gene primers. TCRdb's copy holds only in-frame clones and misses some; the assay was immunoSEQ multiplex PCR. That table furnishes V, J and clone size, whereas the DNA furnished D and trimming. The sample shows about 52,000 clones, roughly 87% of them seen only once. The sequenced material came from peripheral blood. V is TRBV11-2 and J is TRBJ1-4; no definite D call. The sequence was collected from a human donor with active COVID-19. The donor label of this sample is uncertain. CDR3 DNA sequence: TGTGCCAGCAGCTTGGGGTTGGGAGATAATGAAAAACTGTTTTTT. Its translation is CASSLGLGDNEKLFF.